These 19 T cell receptor beta chains were all obtained from the same sample, sequenced in a study of CD8 T cells in Susac syndrome. Roughly 0.5 to 1 ug RNA was reverse transcribed with random hexamers. TCRdb recomputed calls from the immunoSEQ multiplex PCR reads with MiXCR, one row per CDR3 protein. Among tens of thousands of distinct CDR3 sequences, around 96% were seen once, and the ten largest hold approximately 0.57%. Sequences were obtained from CD8+ T cells from PBMCs. These TCRs come from a human donor with Susac syndrome.

The rearrangement links TRBV11-3 to TRBJ2-7; D uncertain. Germline V gene sequence: CDR1 SGHNT, CDR2 YENEEA. V lost 3 bases and J 6 bases, leaving 9 bases between the germline ends. This CDR3 contains 12 residues. DNA for the CDR3: TGTGCCAGCAGCTTTCGTGGGTCCGAGCAGTACTTC. Its protein is CASSFRGSEQYF.

This chain connects TRBV28 to TRBJ1-5; the D is unclear. CDR1 MDHEN and CDR2 SYDVKM come from the germline V gene. This CDR3 has 17 residues. Trimming cost V 3 bases and J 0 bases, with 15 bases left between them. The chain's CDR3 is CASSFDTYRDSNQPQHF. The CDR3, as DNA: TGTGCCAGCAGTTTCGACACCTATCGGGATAGCAATCAGCCCCAGCATTTT. Full variable domain (remainder filled in from reference TRBV28 and TRBJ1-5): DVKVTQSSRYLVKRTGEKVFLECVQDMDHENMFWYRQDPGLGLRLIYFSYDVKMKEKGDIPEGYSVSREKKERFSLILESASTNQTSMYLCASSFDTYRDSNQPQHFGDGTRLSIL.

This chain links TRBV12-3 or TRBV12-4 with TRBJ1-6; a weak D match, TRBD1 (6 bases). CDR3 length: 14 residues. The V and J ends lost 6 bases and 9 bases respectively, with 15 bases between them. The CDR3 spells CASRPRDTGSPLHF. In DNA form, the CDR3 reads TGTGCCAGCAGACCCCGGGACACCGGTTCACCCCTCCACTTT.

The V call is TRBV20-1, the J call TRBJ2-7, with TRBD1 identical over 9 bases. The CDR3 loop spans 14 amino acids. Trimming removed 6 bases from V and 1 base from J; junction bases left unmatched: 7. Germline CDR1 reads DFQATT; CDR2 reads SNEGSKA (reference sequence). The CDR3 DNA reads as TGCAGTGCCAACCCCGGGACAGGGTCCTACGAGCAGTACTTC. Protein: CSANPGTGSYEQYF.

The J gene is TRBJ1-4, the V gene TRBV10-3; D unclear. This CDR3 comprises 12 residues. Germline CDR1 ENHRY, CDR2 SYGVKD. V was clipped by 4 bases and J by 7 bases, with 7 bases between them. CDR3: CAISGGGEKLFF. The CDR3, as DNA: TGTGCCATCAGTGGCGGAGGTGAAAAACTGTTTTTT.

The CDR3 sequence: CATRGTDSNQPQHF. The CDR3 nucleotides read TGTGCCACCAGGGGGACGGATAGCAATCAGCCCCAGCATTTT. The genes are TRBV24-1 and TRBJ1-5; weak D call: TRBD1 (5 bases). Germline values: CDR1 KGHDR, CDR2 SFDVKD. This CDR3 contains 14 residues. The V end was cut by 7 bases, the J end by 0 bases, with 9 bases between.

The rearrangement links TRBV30 to TRBJ2-1; 8 nucleotides line up with TRBD2. Germline-derived CDR1 and CDR2 are GTSNPN and SVGIG (reference sequence). The trim removed 3 bases at V and 9 bases at J, leaving 7 bases unmatched. This CDR3 has 13 residues. The CDR3 here is CAWSLIAGTEQFF. The CDR3 region has the DNA TGTGCCTGGAGCTTAATAGCGGGGACTGAGCAGTTCTTC.

The chain carries TRBV11-2 and TRBJ1-1; D unclear. Deletions cut 1 base from V and 1 base from J, with 10 bases between. Per the germline V gene, CDR1 is SGHAT and CDR2 is FQNNGV. The CDR3 has 15 residues. CDR3 sequence: CASSLVGLGNTEAFF. The CDR3, as DNA: TGTGCCAGCAGCTTAGTTGGGTTGGGGAACACTGAAGCTTTCTTT.

The V call is TRBV28, the J call TRBJ1-1, with a possible D match to TRBD1 (6 bases). V dropped 1 base and J dropped 0 bases, with 9 bases sitting between them. CDR1 and CDR2 (germline): MDHEN, SYDVKM. This CDR3 region has 15 residues. The CDR3 DNA is TGTGCCAGCAGTTTATCCACAGGGATGAACACTGAAGCTTTCTTT. This sequence encodes CASSLSTGMNTEAFF.

The V gene is TRBV3-1, the J gene TRBJ2-5, with 10 bases lining up with TRBD2. The trim removed 4 bases at V and 2 bases at J, leaving 16 bases unmatched. Germline V lookup: CDR1 LGHDT, CDR2 YNNKEL (reference sequence). The CDR3 length is 19 residues. The CDR3 bases are TGTGCCAGCAGCCGACAAGTGACTAGCGGGCCTGAGTTACAAGAGACCCAGTACTTC. Amino acid sequence: CASSRQVTSGPELQETQYF.

The V gene is TRBV5-6, the J gene TRBJ2-3; D is unresolved. This CDR3 is 14 amino acids long. With 4 bases removed from V and 0 bases from J, the gap between germline ends came to 9 bases. Germline values: CDR1 SGHDT, CDR2 YYEEEE. CDR3 sequence (DNA): TGTGCCAGCAGCCTCGAGGTCAGCACAGATACGCAGTATTTT. Encoded protein: CASSLEVSTDTQYF.

This chain connects TRBV6-2 or TRBV6-3 to TRBJ1-1, with D possibly TRBD1 on 6 matching bases. Looked up from germline, CDR1 is MNHEY and CDR2 is SVGEGT. V lost 5 bases to trimming and J lost 0 bases, with 13 bases between them. This CDR3 region has 15 residues. CDR3 sequence: CASSHGGTLNTEAFF. The CDR3 DNA sequence: TGTGCCAGCAGTCACGGGGGGACACTGAACACTGAAGCTTTCTTT.

This chain joins TRBV9 and TRBJ1-2; D might be TRBD1 (5 bases). V gave up 3 bases and J gave up 1 base, with 13 bases separating them. This CDR3 spans 15 amino acids. Per germline, CDR1 SGDLS and CDR2 YYNGEE. The CDR3, as DNA: TGTGCCAGCAGCGATGGAGGGGACCTTAACTATGGCTACACCTTC. Encoded protein: CASSDGGDLNYGYTF.

The chain combines TRBV3-1 with TRBJ2-3; D may be TRBD1 or TRBD2 (5 bases each). V was pared by 0 bases and J by 2 bases, with 9 bases between. This CDR3 contains 15 residues. The V gene's germline CDR1 is LGHDT and CDR2 YNNKEL (reference sequence). The CDR3, as DNA: TGTGCCAGCAGCCAAGAGGGGGAGACCACAGATACGCAGTATTTT. This encodes CASSQEGETTDTQYF.

The chain uses TRBV29-1 and TRBJ1-3; D is perhaps TRBD1 (6 bases). V was shortened by 6 bases and J by 3 bases, with 18 bases between the two germline ends. Germline loops: CDR1 SQVTM, CDR2 ANQGSEA. The CDR3 is made up of 15 amino acids. In DNA, the CDR3 is TGCAGCGTACGACTAGGGGGGCTAGGTGGAAACACCATATATTTT. Encoded protein: CSVRLGGLGGNTIYF.

This clonotype appeared once. The chain carries TRBV27 and TRBJ2-5; unclear D gene. The CDR3 is 15 residues long. Per the germline V gene, CDR1 is MNHEY and CDR2 is SMNVEV (reference sequence). V lost 2 bases, J lost 1 base, and 11 bases lay in between. The CDR3 DNA reads TGTGCCAGCAGTTTACAAGGGTCGATCCAAGAGACCCAGTACTTC. Amino acid sequence: CASSLQGSIQETQYF.

The chain has TRBV28 and TRBJ2-7; no definite D call. This CDR3 contains 12 residues. V was pared by 6 bases and J by 5 bases, with 11 bases between. Germline lookup yields CDR1 MDHEN and CDR2 SYDVKM. CDR3 in amino acids: CASSPGNHEQYF. The CDR3 DNA reads TGTGCCAGCAGCCCTGGGAATCACGAGCAGTACTTC. Full variable domain (outside the CDR3, taken from reference TRBV28 and TRBJ2-7): DVKVTQSSRYLVKRTGEKVFLECVQDMDHENMFWYRQDPGLGLRLIYFSYDVKMKEKGDIPEGYSVSREKKERFSLILESASTNQTSMYLCASSPGNHEQYFGPGTRLTVT.

The chain carries TRBV25-1 and TRBJ1-2; 9 bases are shared with TRBD1. The J segment lost 3 bases and the V segment lost 4 bases, leaving 9 bases of the junction unmatched. CDR1 is MGHDK and CDR2 is SYGVNS in the germline V gene. The CDR3 contains 16 residues. The CDR3 DNA reads as TGTGCCAGCAGTGGTAGGACAGGGGTCCCCTACTATGGCTACACCTTC. It translates to CASSGRTGVPYYGYTF.

This chain joins TRBV7-2 and TRBJ2-1, with D maybe TRBD1 (6 bases). V was shortened by 5 bases and J by 3 bases, with 17 bases between the two germline ends. Germline V gene lookup returns CDR1 SGHTA and CDR2 FQGNSA. The CDR3 totals 16 residues. The CDR3 region has the DNA TGTGCCAGCAGCGCTACCGGGACATCATACTACAATGAGCAGTTCTTC. As protein: CASSATGTSYYNEQFF.